Given below is one T cell receptor (beta chain) in context. All of the isolated RNA was reverse transcribed, so expressed TCRB transcripts were sequenced. Method: immunoSEQ multiplex PCR; TCRdb's copy keeps in-frame clones and lacks some. The table includes 250,000 to 350,000 clones, around 10% detected once. This entry comes from a study of beta chain features in type 1 diabetes. The CDR3 consists of 12 residues. The V and J ends lost 6 bases and 5 bases respectively, with 8 bases between them. CDR1 is MDHEN and CDR2 is SYDVKM in the germline V gene. The chain couples TRBV28 to TRBJ1-5, with no clear D. This receptor was identified in a woman aged 25 to 39 in good health. Sequenced input: naive CD4+ T cells from blood. The DNA of the CDR3 is TGTGCCAGCAGACTCCTCGATCAGCCCCAGCATTTT. It encodes CASRLLDQPQHF.